The 28 T cell receptor beta chains listed next were all sequenced from one sample in a study of T cell clones after liver transplantation. Clones were read by immunoSEQ multiplex PCR, and TCRdb kept only the in-frame ones, dropping some. This sample has roughly 70,000 clones, with 90% found just once. The sequencing here drew on CD4+ T cells from blood, taken before liver transplant. The receptor set was obtained from a human donor who received a liver transplant.

The chain links TRBV6-1 to TRBJ2-6; D is uncertain. The germline V gene has CDR1 MNHNS and CDR2 SASEGT. Trimming took off 8 bases at V and 4 bases at J, with 9 bases between the two ends. This CDR3 comprises 13 residues. The CDR3 loop reads CASANMGANVLTF. CDR3 nucleotides: TGTGCCAGCGCCAATATGGGGGCCAACGTCCTGACTTTC.

This clone was picked up a small number of times. V is TRBV20-1 and J is TRBJ2-1; possibly TRBD2 for D (5 bases). CDR3 length: 11 amino acids. V gave up 1 base and J gave up 10 bases, with 8 bases separating them. CDR1 is DFQATT and CDR2 is SNEGSKA in the germline V gene (reference sequence). The CDR3 region has the DNA TGCAGTGCTAGAGTGACTACGGAGCAGTTCTTC. It encodes CSARVTTEQFF.

In the case of this clone: Other DNA sequences from this sample encode an identical CDR3 as well. The J gene is TRBJ2-1, the V gene TRBV25-1, with 11 bases fitting TRBD2. CDR3 length equals 14 residues. The germline V gene has CDR1 MGHDK and CDR2 SYGVNS. After removal of 6 bases from V and 3 bases from J, the junction contained 1 base not matched to a gene. As DNA, the CDR3 is TGTGCCAGCAGAACTAGCGGGGGCTACAATGAGCAGTTCTTC. Translation: CASRTSGGYNEQFF.

The DNA of the CDR3 is TGTGCCAGCAGTAGGGACAACTCTGGAAACACCATATATTTT. Its translation: CASSRDNSGNTIYF. V gene TRBV28 combines with J gene TRBJ1-3; a possible D gene is TRBD1 (6 bases). Germline CDR1 MDHEN, CDR2 SYDVKM. Trimming left V 5 bases short and J 0 bases short, with 8 bases between. The CDR3 sequence is 14 residues long.

The chain is built from TRBV5-4 and TRBJ2-1; 8 nucleotides align to TRBD2. After removal of 3 bases from V and 1 base from J, the junction contained 6 bases not matched to a gene. Germline V gives CDR1 SGHNT, CDR2 YYREEE (reference sequence). This CDR3 contains 16 residues. The CDR3 DNA reads as TGTGCCAGCAGCTCGATGGGACTAGGATCCTACAATGAGCAGTTCTTC. This encodes CASSSMGLGSYNEQFF.

The chain combines TRBV9 with TRBJ2-1; 11 bases agree with TRBD2. The V gene's germline CDR1 is SGDLS and CDR2 YYNGEE. Trimming at V came to 3 bases and at J to 5 bases, leaving 4 bases not matched to a gene. CDR3 size: 15 residues. CDR3 sequence reads: CASSARLAGNNEQFF. CDR3 sequence (DNA): TGTGCCAGCAGCGCACGACTAGCGGGAAACAATGAGCAGTTCTTC.

The gene calls are TRBV30 and TRBJ2-3; maybe TRBD2 (6 bases). Germline V gives CDR1 GTSNPN, CDR2 SVGIG (reference sequence). Trimming took 0 bases from V and 0 from J, leaving 10 bases between them. The CDR3 is 15 residues long. The CDR3 DNA reads as TGTGCCTGGAGTGTGACTAGTCGTAGCACAGATACGCAGTATTTT. It is translated as CAWSVTSRSTDTQYF.

This chain links TRBV28 with TRBJ2-7, with D possibly called TRBD1 or TRBD2 (7 bases each). In germline, CDR1 is MDHEN, CDR2 SYDVKM. V lost 3 bases, J lost 6 bases, and 15 bases lay in between. This CDR3 has 14 residues. CDR3 bases: TGTGCCAGCAGTTTGGGGAGGGGGCGTGGCGAGCAGTACTTC. Protein: CASSLGRGRGEQYF.

The chain is built from TRBV28 and TRBJ2-7; D is tentatively TRBD1 or TRBD2 (5 bases each). The germline V gene encodes CDR1 MDHEN and CDR2 SYDVKM. The CDR3 is made up of 18 amino acids. The germline V and J ends were trimmed by 1 base and 1 base, with 20 bases remaining between them. CDR3 coding DNA: TGTGCCAGCAGTTTATCGGACCTTTACCGGGACGCATCCTACGAGCAGTACTTC. Translating gives CASSLSDLYRDASYEQYF.

The chain employs TRBV5-1 and TRBJ2-4, with 9 bases fitting TRBD2. Germline CDR1 and CDR2: SGHRS and YFSETQ. V lost 3 bases to trimming and J lost 8 bases; unmatched junction nucleotides: 9. The CDR3 runs to 15 residues. For the CDR3, the DNA is TGCGCCAGCAGCTCCTCGGCTAGCGGGAATGACATTCAGTACTTC. Protein product: CASSSSASGNDIQYF.

The chain is built from TRBV18 and TRBJ2-4; D is uncertain. The CDR3 has 15 amino acids. Germline assignment: CDR1 KGHSH and CDR2 LQKENI. Trimming took off 0 bases at V and 0 bases at J, with 6 bases between the two ends. DNA of the CDR3: TGTGCCAGCTCACCACCGGATCTAGCCAAAAACATTCAGTACTTC. It translates to CASSPPDLAKNIQYF.

The rearrangement joins TRBV4-2 to TRBJ2-3, with 7 bases fitting TRBD2. Germline CDR1 is LGHNA and CDR2 is YNFKEQ. V shed 1 base and J 4 bases; nucleotides not matched to a gene: 5. CDR3 length: 15 amino acids. CDR3 residues: CASSQGKREPDTQYF. The CDR3 DNA sequence: TGTGCCAGCAGCCAAGGGAAGCGGGAACCAGATACGCAGTATTTT.

This chain links TRBV6-1 with TRBJ2-1, with D perhaps matching TRBD1 or TRBD2 (6 bases each). The V gene's germline CDR1 is MNHNS and CDR2 SASEGT. This CDR3 comprises 11 residues. The V end was cut by 11 bases, the J end by 8 bases, with 13 bases between. As DNA, the CDR3 is TGTGCCGCCCGACGGGGGCATGAGCAGTTCTTC. Translation: CAARRGHEQFF.

The chain is built from TRBV19 and TRBJ2-3; D is perhaps TRBD2 (6 bases). This CDR3 comprises 15 residues. Germline CDR1 is LNHDA and CDR2 is SQIVND (reference sequence). V lost 8 bases and J 3 bases, leaving 18 bases between the germline ends. CDR3 sequence reads: CASRAEGLGTDTQYF. CDR3 sequence (DNA): TGTGCCAGTCGCGCGGAGGGCCTTGGAACAGATACGCAGTATTTT.

The V gene is TRBV11-3, the J gene TRBJ1-1; tentative D call: TRBD1 (6 bases). Trimming left V 4 bases short and J 1 base short, with 10 bases between. Germline CDR1 is SGHNT and CDR2 is YENEEA. The CDR3 spans 14 residues. Here the CDR3 reads CASSYGQKNTEAFF. CDR3 DNA sequence: TGTGCCAGCAGCTACGGACAGAAGAACACTGAAGCTTTCTTT.

The chain carries TRBV5-1 and TRBJ2-2, with D unresolved. CDR3 length equals 14 residues. V was clipped by 7 bases and J by 1 base, with 11 bases between them. Germline loops: CDR1 SGHRS, CDR2 YFSETQ. In DNA, the CDR3 is TGCGCCAGCGCGGTCAGGATGAACACCGGGGAGCTGTTTTTT. Translation gives CASAVRMNTGELFF.

Comments on this clone: In the same sample, other DNA sequences code for this CDR3. V gene TRBV19 combines with J gene TRBJ1-5; D may be TRBD1 (6 bases). There are 15 residues in the CDR3. V lost 4 bases to trimming and J lost 2 bases, with 12 bases between them. Germline assignment: CDR1 LNHDA and CDR2 SQIVND (reference sequence). The CDR3 DNA reads as TGTGCCAGTAGTACGGGCAGGGGAGGCAATCAGCCCCAGCATTTT. Translating it yields CASSTGRGGNQPQHF.

V and J are TRBV12-5 and TRBJ2-1, with 10 bases fitting TRBD1. CDR1 is LGHNT and CDR2 is FRNRAP in the germline V gene. The CDR3 is 15 amino acids. The trim removed 1 base at V and 14 bases at J, leaving 11 bases unmatched. CDR3 residues: CASGLGQGAPRGEFF. DNA for the CDR3: TGTGCTAGTGGTTTGGGACAGGGGGCCCCCCGAGGAGAGTTCTTC.

V is TRBV7-2 and J is TRBJ1-1; TRBD1 agrees at 8 bases. With 1 base clipped from V and 6 bases from J, the junction kept 13 bases outside the gene matches. There are 17 residues in the CDR3. The germline V gene has CDR1 SGHTA and CDR2 FQGNSA. The CDR3 is CASSLGRLGQGGAEAFF. In DNA, the CDR3 is TGTGCCAGCAGCTTAGGGCGCCTCGGACAGGGAGGCGCTGAAGCTTTCTTT.

The chain links TRBV10-2 to TRBJ1-5, with D perhaps matching TRBD1 (6 bases). The CDR3 contains 15 residues. V lost 3 bases, J lost 2 bases, and 11 bases lay in between. From germline, CDR1 is WSHSY and CDR2 SAAADI. The CDR3 protein is CASSEGGGGNQPQHF. DNA of the CDR3: TGCGCCAGCAGTGAAGGTGGGGGCGGCAATCAGCCCCAGCATTTT.

The chain is built from TRBV6-8 and TRBJ2-1; 7 nucleotides line up with TRBD2. The CDR3 is 19 residues long. V lost 4 bases to trimming and J lost 6 bases; unmatched junction nucleotides: 21. The germline CDR1 and CDR2 sequences are MNHGY and SAAAGT. For the CDR3, the DNA is TGTGCCAGCAGTTCCGAAATAGACCCTAGTCGGGAGGAATTCAATGAGCAGTTCTTC. Encoded protein: CASSSEIDPSREEFNEQFF.

The CDR3 is CSVVEDRVDGYTF. For the CDR3, the DNA is TGCAGCGTTGTGGAAGACAGGGTAGATGGCTACACCTTC. V gene TRBV29-1 combines with J gene TRBJ1-2, with 7 positions matching TRBD1. The V gene's germline CDR1 is SQVTM and CDR2 ANQGSEA. With V trimmed by 4 bases and J by 6 bases, 8 bases remained unmatched. The CDR3 is made up of 13 amino acids.

This rearrangement joins TRBV5-1 to TRBJ2-5, with D tentatively TRBD2 (6 bases). V was clipped by 3 bases and J by 3 bases, with 12 bases between them. The CDR3 runs to 14 residues. Germline values: CDR1 SGHRS, CDR2 YFSETQ. This CDR3 reads CASSWAPGEETQYF. The DNA for the CDR3 is TGCGCCAGCAGCTGGGCGCCGGGGGAAGAGACCCAGTACTTC.

The chain carries TRBV18 and TRBJ1-5; 8 bases are a match to TRBD1. The germline gives CDR1 KGHSH, CDR2 LQKENI. Germline trimming cut 5 bases from V and 6 bases from J; bases unmatched to any gene: 6. The CDR3 runs to 14 residues. As DNA, the CDR3 is TGTGCCAGCTCATCCCAGGGGGCGAGTCAGCCCCAGCATTTT. This encodes CASSSQGASQPQHF.

This chain connects TRBV11-2 to TRBJ1-3; D may be TRBD1 (6 bases). The V and J ends lost 6 bases and 2 bases respectively, with 8 bases between them. Germline V gene lookup returns CDR1 SGHAT and CDR2 FQNNGV. This CDR3 region has 13 residues. CDR3: CASRTGTGNTIYF. CDR3 nucleotide sequence: TGTGCCAGCAGAACAGGGACTGGAAACACCATATATTTT.

The rearrangement links TRBV29-1 to TRBJ1-1; no firm D call. The CDR3 has 13 amino acids. The V end lost 1 base, the J end lost 3 bases, and 9 bases lay between the germline ends. CDR1 is SQVTM, CDR2 ANQGSEA, per germline. This chain's CDR3 is CSVEGIRDTEAFF. In DNA form, the CDR3 reads TGCAGCGTTGAAGGAATCAGAGACACTGAAGCTTTCTTT.

V and J are TRBV2 and TRBJ1-1; D is perhaps TRBD1 (6 bases). CDR1 SNHLY and CDR2 FYNNEI come from the germline V gene. V lost 4 bases and J 1 base, leaving 10 bases between the germline ends. The length of the CDR3 is 14 residues. The CDR3 bases are TGTGCCAGCAGTGGGGGGGCGAGGAACACTGAAGCTTTCTTT. It translates to CASSGGARNTEAFF.

The chain combines TRBV2 with TRBJ2-1; TRBD2 agrees at 11 bases. Unmatched junction bases numbered 6, after V lost 7 bases and J lost 7 bases. The V gene's germline CDR1 is SNHLY and CDR2 FYNNEI. The CDR3 runs 14 residues. The CDR3 spells CASTLAGGLNEQFF. CDR3 coding DNA: TGTGCCAGCACCTTAGCGGGAGGGCTAAATGAGCAGTTCTTC.